These T cell receptor beta chains were read from a single sample in a study of response to subunit inactivated influenza vaccine. TCRdb ran MiXCR on the RT-PCR reads and lists one entry per CDR3 protein. The sample consists of about 520,000 distinct CDR3 sequences, about 25% of them appearing once. The source material was CD4+ T cells sorted from PBMCs, sampled 5 to 6 days after vaccination. Every receptor here comes from a man over 45 who received an inactivated influenza vaccine. Each CDR3 is given with its conserved first and last residue. The D gene is left open where the match is weak. Clone size is given for some rows only: seen once, a few or many times, or a class if the clone is expanded.

J	size	D	V	CDR3	DNA
TRBJ1-6	few	TRBD1	TRBV29-1	CSAALGTDNSPLHF	TGCAGCGCGGCCCTCGGGACAGATAATTCACCCCTCCACTTT
TRBJ2-3	NA	NA	TRBV10-3	CATKPHGGIETDTQYF	TGTGCCACTAAACCCCACGGGGGTATCGAAACAGATACGCAGTATTTT
TRBJ2-3	NA	NA	TRBV2	CASSGSTQYF	TGTGCCAGCAGTGGATCCACGCAGTATTTT
TRBJ2-1	few	NA	TRBV11-2	CASSTGFSGEQFF	TGTGCCAGCAGCACCGGCTTTTCGGGTGAGCAGTTCTTC
TRBJ2-1	few	TRBD2	TRBV29-1	CSVEGQLAGYDYNEQFF	TGCAGCGTCGAAGGCCAACTAGCGGGATATGACTACAATGAGCAGTTCTTC
TRBJ2-7	few	NA	TRBV7-9	CASSFQGIDGEQYF	TGTGCCAGCAGCTTTCAGGGTATAGATGGCGAGCAGTACTTC
TRBJ1-6	NA	NA	TRBV20-1	CSARRPDNSPLHF	TGCAGTGCTAGACGTCCCGATAATTCACCCCTCCACTTT
TRBJ2-5	few	TRBD1	TRBV7-2	CASSSGQVETQYF	TGTGCCAGCAGCTCTGGACAGGTTGAGACCCAGTACTTC
TRBJ2-7	NA	TRBD2	TRBV15	CATSRVRLAGSYEQYF	TGTGCCACCAGCAGAGTAAGACTAGCGGGATCCTACGAGCAGTACTTC
TRBJ2-7	NA	NA	TRBV6-1	CASSALAHSEQYF	TGTGCCAGCAGTGCTCTAGCTCACTCCGAGCAGTACTTC
TRBJ2-4	few	TRBD1	TRBV7-2	CASSVRDSGFQYF	TGTGCCAGCAGCGTCCGGGACAGTGGTTTTCAGTACTTC
TRBJ1-2	NA	NA	TRBV20-1	CSASEGGYGYTF	TGCAGTGCCAGCGAGGGTGGCTATGGCTACACCTTC
TRBJ2-7	NA	NA	TRBV12-3/TRBV12-4	CASSLGFRQQYF	TGTGCCAGCAGTTTAGGTTTTCGGCAACAGTACTTC
TRBJ2-7	NA	NA	TRBV2	CASSVRGPGSSYEQYF	TGTGCCAGCAGTGTAAGAGGTCCCGGGTCCTCCTACGAGCAGTACTTC
TRBJ1-1	once	TRBD1	TRBV3-1	CASSPRDRGLRLEAFF	TGTGCCAGCAGCCCCCGGGACAGGGGACTCCGGCTTGAAGCTTTCTTT
TRBJ2-7	few	TRBD2	TRBV7-2	CASSLGPSGYSSYEQYF	TGTGCCAGCAGCTTAGGGCCTAGCGGGTACTCCTCCTACGAGCAGTACTTC
TRBJ1-2	NA	NA	TRBV12-3/TRBV12-4	CASRPDGYGYNF	TGTGCCAGCAGACCCGACGGGTATGGCTACAACTTC
TRBJ2-7	few	NA	TRBV5-1	CASSLDRLSVQYF	TGCGCCAGCAGCTTAGACCGCCTCTCAGTGCAGTACTTC
TRBJ2-5	NA	TRBD1	TRBV27	CASRDRVETQYF	TGTGCCAGCAGGGACAGGGTGGAGACCCAGTACTTC
TRBJ1-4	few	NA	TRBV4-1	CASSQIRDTLFF	TGCGCCAGCAGCCAGATCCGGGACACCCTGTTTTTT
TRBJ2-1	NA	NA	TRBV29-1	CSVERWWDRENDEQFF	TGCAGCGTTGAGCGCTGGTGGGACCGAGAGAACGATGAGCAGTTCTTC
TRBJ1-1	NA	NA	TRBV20-1	CSARLAISNTEAFF	TGCAGTGCTAGACTCGCAATTTCGAACACTGAAGCTTTCTTT
TRBJ2-1	NA	NA	TRBV12-3/TRBV12-4	CASSPKAYNEQFF	TGTGCCAGCAGTCCCAAGGCCTACAATGAGCAGTTCTTC
TRBJ1-4	NA	NA	TRBV7-2	CASSTNRVVNEKLFF	TGTGCCAGCAGCACCAACAGGGTGGTTAATGAAAAACTGTTTTTT
TRBJ2-3	few	NA	TRBV20-1	CSARSWVVGTDTQYF	TGCAGTGCTAGATCCTGGGTGGTAGGGACAGATACGCAGTATTTT
TRBJ2-2	NA	NA	TRBV7-9	CASSLLGVVTGELFF	TGTGCCAGCAGCTTATTAGGGGTGGTGACCGGGGAGCTGTTTTTT
TRBJ2-5	few	NA	TRBV12-3/TRBV12-4	CASSSQTSETQYF	TGTGCCAGCAGTTCACAGACCTCAGAGACCCAGTACTTC
TRBJ2-1	many	NA	TRBV5-1	CASSQDNEQFF	TGCGCCAGCAGCCAGGACAATGAGCAGTTCTTC
TRBJ1-2	few	NA	TRBV29-1	CSATGSLRDGYTF	TGCAGCGCCACCGGTAGTCTTAGAGATGGCTACACCTTC
TRBJ2-7	few	TRBD1	TRBV12-3/TRBV12-4	CASSPGQGTTYEQYF	TGTGCCAGCAGTCCTGGACAGGGGACAACCTACGAGCAGTACTTC
TRBJ2-3	few	NA	TRBV7-2	CASSRGAGISTDTQYF	TGTGCCAGCAGCAGAGGGGCGGGAATAAGCACAGATACGCAGTATTTT
TRBJ2-1	few	TRBD2	TRBV5-1	CASSLAGLIIGEQFF	TGCGCCAGCAGCTTAGCGGGACTAATAATCGGAGAGCAGTTCTTC